Listed below are T cell receptor beta chains from one sample, sequenced in a study of CD8+CD57+ T cells in acquired aplastic anemia. TCRdb re-called the reads with MiXCR, one entry per CDR3 protein. The profile shows 200,000 to 250,000 distinct CDR3 sequences, 65% of them singletons. Specimen: sorted CD4+, CD8+, or CD8+CD57+ T cells (not recorded which) from PBMCs. These TCRs come from a human donor with aplastic anemia. Both conserved end residues are part of each CDR3. A D gene is named only where the DNA matches it firmly. Size values are once, few and many counts, or a class for expanded clones, and some rows have none.

TRBD2 TRBJ2-7 TRBV27 few TGTGCCAGCAGCCGGGCCGTAGTAGCGGGTTCCTACGAGCAGTACTTC CASSRAVVAGSYEQYF
- TRBJ2-2 TRBV29-1 - TGCAGCGTTGTCCTCTTAACGAACACCGGGGGGCTGTTTTTT CSVVLLTNTGGLFF
- TRBJ1-2 TRBV7-8 - TGTGCCAGCAGCTTAGGAACAGGGAGGGTCTATGGCTACACCTTC CASSLGTGRVYGYTF
TRBD1 TRBJ1-1 TRBV19 - TGTGCCAGTAGCTGGGGACAGATGAACACTGAAGCTTTCTTT CASSWGQMNTEAFF
TRBD1 TRBJ1-4 TRBV6-6 many TGTGCCAGCAGTTACGTTGGGACAGGGGGGTCTAATGAAAAACTGTTTTTT CASSYVGTGGSNEKLFF
TRBD1 TRBJ2-5 TRBV20-1 - TGCAGTGCTAGACCCGGGACAGGGTACGGTACCCAGTACTTC CSARPGTGYGTQYF
TRBD2 TRBJ2-4 TRBV7-9 - TGTGCCAGCAGCTTAATGGGAGGGGACAAAAACATTCAGTACTTC CASSLMGGDKNIQYF
- TRBJ2-3 TRBV24-1 - TGTGCCACCAGTGGCGACAGGAGGGGGTCAGATACGCAGTATTTT CATSGDRRGSDTQYF
TRBD2 TRBJ2-5 TRBV20-1 - TGCAGTGCTCGAACGGGACTAGCGGGGGCTCAAGAGACCCAGTACTTC CSARTGLAGAQETQYF
TRBD1 TRBJ1-4 TRBV5-6 - TGTGCCAGCAGCTTGGGGGGGACAGGGCACGAAAAACTGTTTTTT CASSLGGTGHEKLFF
- TRBJ2-7 TRBV20-1 - TGCAGTGCTCGAACGCCCGGACAGTACGAGCAGTACTTC CSARTPGQYEQYF
- TRBJ1-1 TRBV10-3 - TGTGCCAGCCGTCCCGCGCCGGGTGGTGAAGCTTTCTTT CASRPAPGGEAFF
TRBD2 TRBJ2-1 TRBV24-1 - TGTGCCACCAGTGACCGATGGACTAGCAATGAGCAGTTCTTC CATSDRWTSNEQFF
- TRBJ2-4 TRBV10-3 - TGTGCCACGAAAGGAGGGTCAGGGATAGAAAACATTCAGTACTTC CATKGGSGIENIQYF
TRBD1 TRBJ2-7 TRBV19 - TGTGCCAGTAGTATCCGGGACAGGGGCCCCTACGAGCAGTACTTC CASSIRDRGPYEQYF
- TRBJ2-3 TRBV19 - TGTGCCAGTAGCGTGGCGGGGAGGAGCACAGATACGCAGTATTTT CASSVAGRSTDTQYF
TRBD1 TRBJ2-3 TRBV24-1 - TGTGCCACCAGTGATTATGGGACAGGGGGCATGAATACGCAGTATTTT CATSDYGTGGMNTQYF
TRBD1 TRBJ2-7 TRBV7-6 many TGTGCCAGCAGCCCTACAGGGGGCATTTACGAGCAGTACTTC CASSPTGGIYEQYF
- TRBJ2-7 TRBV15 - TGTGCCACCAGCCGATGGGGAATCGGCTCCTACGAGCAGTACTTC CATSRWGIGSYEQYF
- TRBJ1-5 TRBV7-2 - TGTGCCAGCAGCCCCACCTGGTGGAGTAGCAATCAGCCCCAGCATTTT CASSPTWWSSNQPQHF
- TRBJ2-7 TRBV9 once TGTGCCAGCAGCCCTCGGTCAGCATCATACGAGCAGTACTTC CASSPRSASYEQYF
- TRBJ2-1 TRBV5-8 - TGTGCCAGCAGCTTGGGTACTAGAAACAATGAGCAGTTCTTC CASSLGTRNNEQFF
TRBD2 TRBJ2-5 TRBV3-1 - TGTGCCAGCAGCCAAGACCGACTAGCGGGGGGGGAGACCCAGTACTTC CASSQDRLAGGETQYF
TRBD2 TRBJ2-1 TRBV20-1 - TGCAGTGCTAGACTCAGCGGGACCTCCTACAATGAGCAGTTCTTC CSARLSGTSYNEQFF
- TRBJ2-5 TRBV11-2 once TGTGCCAGCAGCGCACAGGTCCAAGAGACCCAGTACTTC CASSAQVQETQYF
- TRBJ2-7 TRBV7-8 - TGTGCCAGCAGCTTATCCGTGGCTGTAGGTGAGCAGTACTTC CASSLSVAVGEQYF
- TRBJ1-2 TRBV7-3 - TGTGCCAGCAGCTTAGGCACAGCTAACTATGGCTACACCTTC CASSLGTANYGYTF
TRBD1 TRBJ1-6 TRBV12-3/TRBV12-4 - TGTGCCAGCAGTACCCGACAGGGAGGTAATTCACCCCTCCACTTT CASSTRQGGNSPLHF
- TRBJ1-6 TRBV10-3 - TGTGCCATCAGTGAACAGGCTCCTAATTCACCCCTCCACTTT CAISEQAPNSPLHF
TRBD1 TRBJ1-6 TRBV2 - TGTGCCAGACAGGGACAGACAAATGACTATAATTCACCCCTCCACTTT CARQGQTNDYNSPLHF
- TRBJ2-7 TRBV29-1 - TGCAGCGCCGAGGACAGCTACGAGCAGTACTTC CSAEDSYEQYF
TRBD1 TRBJ2-2 TRBV20-1 - TGCAGTGCTTCCTCAGGGGGCACCGGGGAGCTGTTTTTT CSASSGGTGELFF
- TRBJ1-4 TRBV7-2 - TGTGCCAGCAGCTTAGTACAGGGCGGCGAAAAACTGTTTTTT CASSLVQGGEKLFF
TRBD1 TRBJ1-5 TRBV2 - TGTGCCAGCAGTGAAGGAGGGACAGTTCAGCCCCAGCATTTT CASSEGGTVQPQHF
TRBD1 TRBJ1-2 TRBV7-2 - TGTGCCAGCAGCTTGTTAACAGGGGCGGGGTATGGCTACACCTTC CASSLLTGAGYGYTF
- TRBJ1-1 TRBV7-9 - TGTGCCAGCAGCTATAGGGCCAACGTGAACACTGAAGCTTTCTTT CASSYRANVNTEAFF
TRBD2 TRBJ2-7 TRBV5-4 - TGTGCCAGCAGCGTTTTAGCGGGGGACTACGAGCAGTACTTC CASSVLAGDYEQYF
TRBD1 TRBJ2-2 TRBV7-7 - TGTGCCAGCAGCGTAGGGGGCAGGGGAAGGGCGAACACCGGGGAGCTGTTTTTT CASSVGGRGRANTGELFF
- TRBJ2-5 TRBV7-9 few TGTGCCAGCAGCCCCATGGACCGGAAGACCCAGTACTTC CASSPMDRKTQYF
- TRBJ2-3 TRBV5-1 many TGCGCCAGCAGCTTGGAGGGGACTGCCCAGGATACGCAGTATTTT CASSLEGTAQDTQYF
- TRBJ2-7 TRBV11-2 many TGTGCCAGCAGCTTAGTCGGTAACCGCTACGAGCAGTACTTC CASSLVGNRYEQYF
- TRBJ1-2 TRBV15 - TGTGCCACCAGCAGGGACCGGGACACACATGGCTATGGCTACACCTTC CATSRDRDTHGYGYTF
- TRBJ2-1 TRBV5-1 once TGCGCCAGCAGCCTCGGGGGTGGGGAGGAGCAGTTCTTC CASSLGGGEEQFF
- TRBJ2-5 TRBV20-1 - TGCAGTGCTAGAGACAGACAAGAGACCCAGTACTTC CSARDRQETQYF
- TRBJ2-1 TRBV7-9 many TGTGCCAGCAGCTTTATCGAGGGTTTGCTCAATGAGCAGTTCTTC CASSFIEGLLNEQFF
TRBD2 TRBJ2-3 TRBV20-1 - TGCAGTGCTAGACGTTCCAGCGGGGGGGCAGGGAAAGATACGCAGTATTTT CSARRSSGGAGKDTQYF
- TRBJ1-4 TRBV25-1 - TGTGCCAGCAGTTTCAGGACAGCAACTAATGAAAAACTGTTTTTT CASSFRTATNEKLFF
- TRBJ1-1 TRBV9 - TGTGCCAGCAGCCAAGATAGAGGGGTTGTAGCTTTCTTT CASSQDRGVVAFF
- TRBJ2-5 TRBV10-3 - TGTGCCATCAGTGGAACAGCCGTGGGGACCCAGTACTTC CAISGTAVGTQYF
- TRBJ1-1 TRBV20-1 - TGCAGTGCTAGAACTGGAGACAGAAGCAACACTGAAGCTTTCTTT CSARTGDRSNTEAFF
TRBD1 TRBJ2-5 TRBV19 - TGTGCCAGTAGTGTTACAGGGGGAGAGACCCAGTACTTC CASSVTGGETQYF